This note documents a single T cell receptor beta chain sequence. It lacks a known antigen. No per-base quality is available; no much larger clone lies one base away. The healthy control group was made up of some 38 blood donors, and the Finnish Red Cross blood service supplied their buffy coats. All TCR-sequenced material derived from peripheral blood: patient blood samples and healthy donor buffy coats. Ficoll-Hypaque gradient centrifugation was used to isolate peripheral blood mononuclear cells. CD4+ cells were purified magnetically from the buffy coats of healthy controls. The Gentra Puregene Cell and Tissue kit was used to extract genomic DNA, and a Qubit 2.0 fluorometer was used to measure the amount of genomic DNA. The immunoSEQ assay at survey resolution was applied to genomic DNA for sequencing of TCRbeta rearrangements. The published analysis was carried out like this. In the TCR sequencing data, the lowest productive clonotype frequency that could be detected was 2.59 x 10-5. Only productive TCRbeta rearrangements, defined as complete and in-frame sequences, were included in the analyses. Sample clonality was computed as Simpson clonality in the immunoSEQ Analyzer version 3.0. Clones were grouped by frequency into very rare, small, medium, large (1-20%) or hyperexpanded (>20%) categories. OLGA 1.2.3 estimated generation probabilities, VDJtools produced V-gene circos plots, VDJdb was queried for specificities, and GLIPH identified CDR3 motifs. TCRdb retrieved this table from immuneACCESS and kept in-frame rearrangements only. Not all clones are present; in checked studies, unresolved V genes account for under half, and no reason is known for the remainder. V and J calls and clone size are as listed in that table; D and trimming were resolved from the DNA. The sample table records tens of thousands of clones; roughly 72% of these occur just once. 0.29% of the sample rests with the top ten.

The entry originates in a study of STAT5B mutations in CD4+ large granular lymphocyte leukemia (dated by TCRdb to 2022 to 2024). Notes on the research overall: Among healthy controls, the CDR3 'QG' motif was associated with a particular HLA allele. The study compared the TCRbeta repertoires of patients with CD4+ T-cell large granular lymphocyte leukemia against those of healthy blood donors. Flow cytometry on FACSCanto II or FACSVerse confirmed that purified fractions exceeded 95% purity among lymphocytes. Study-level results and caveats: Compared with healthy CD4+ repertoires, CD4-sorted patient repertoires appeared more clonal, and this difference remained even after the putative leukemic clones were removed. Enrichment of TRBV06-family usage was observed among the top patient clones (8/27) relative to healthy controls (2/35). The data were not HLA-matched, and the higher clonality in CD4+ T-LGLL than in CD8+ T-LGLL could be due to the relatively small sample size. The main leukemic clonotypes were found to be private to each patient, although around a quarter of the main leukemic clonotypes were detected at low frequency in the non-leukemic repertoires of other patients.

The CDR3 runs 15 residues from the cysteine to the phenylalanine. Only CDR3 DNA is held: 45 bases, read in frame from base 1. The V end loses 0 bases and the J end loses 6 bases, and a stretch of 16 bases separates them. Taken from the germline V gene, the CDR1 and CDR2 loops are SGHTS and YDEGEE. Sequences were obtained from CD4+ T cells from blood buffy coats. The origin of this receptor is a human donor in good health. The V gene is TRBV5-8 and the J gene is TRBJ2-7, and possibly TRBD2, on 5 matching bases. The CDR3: CASSLVRAARGEQYF. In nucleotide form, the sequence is TGTGCCAGCAGCTTGGTTAGGGCAGCCCGGGGCGAGCAGTACTTC.